A selection of T cell receptor beta chains follows, all from one sample in a study of immune heterogeneity within non-small cell lung tumors. MiXCR was run by TCRdb on the multiplex PCR reads, yielding one entry per CDR3 protein. The sample contains about 3,600 distinct CDR3 sequences, approximately 25% of which appear only once. Sequencing was carried out using lung tumor tissue. The source is a man between 60 and 75 years old with non-small cell lung cancer. Each CDR3 is given with its conserved first and last residue. Each record gives: clone size, J gene, D gene, V gene, CDR3 length, CDR3 protein, CDR3 DNA. The D gene is left open where the match is weak. Size tells how often a clone was seen (once, few, many) or the class of an expanded clone, and some rows leave it out.

>medium-sized|TRBJ1-4|NA|TRBV15|14
CATSREGTNEKLFF
TGTGCCACCAGCAGAGAGGGGACTAATGAAAAACTGTTTTTT
>NA|TRBJ2-1|NA|TRBV20-1|16
CSAKSPGPLNYNEQFF
TGCAGTGCTAAATCCCCCGGTCCCCTTAATTACAATGAGCAGTTCTTC
>medium-sized|TRBJ2-3|TRBD2|TRBV20-1|13
CSAEREWTDTQYF
TGCAGTGCTGAGCGGGAGTGGACAGATACGCAGTATTTT
>few|TRBJ1-3|NA|TRBV6-5|15
CASSSTAGSGSTIYF
TGTGCCAGCAGTTCGACGGCGGGGTCTGGAAGCACCATATATTTT
>medium-sized|TRBJ1-6|NA|TRBV6-6|15
CASSYTDRYNSPLHF
TGTGCCAGCAGTTACACCGACAGATATAATTCACCCCTCCACTTT
>medium-sized|TRBJ2-7|TRBD1|TRBV20-1|13
CSALTGGSYEQYF
TGCAGTGCCCTGACAGGGGGTAGCTACGAGCAGTACTTC
>few|TRBJ2-3|TRBD2|TRBV15|17
CATSRSVGLAGGDTQYF
TGTGCCACCAGCAGATCCGTGGGTCTAGCGGGGGGAGATACGCAGTATTTT
>NA|TRBJ2-6|NA|TRBV2|15
CASSAVVSGANVLTF
TGTGCCAGCAGTGCGGTGGTGTCTGGAGCCAACGTCCTGACTTTC
>medium-sized|TRBJ2-1|NA|TRBV20-1|14
CSAGGHSNGNEQFF
TGCAGTGCTGGAGGACATTCCAACGGAAATGAGCAGTTCTTC
>few|TRBJ2-1|TRBD2|TRBV9|17
CASSVGASGSLGNEQFF
TGTGCCAGCAGCGTAGGTGCTAGCGGGAGTCTTGGCAATGAGCAGTTCTTC
>medium-sized|TRBJ2-2|NA|TRBV20-1|14
CSAMTGHRTGELFF
TGCAGTGCTATGACAGGTCATCGCACCGGGGAGCTGTTTTTT
>medium-sized|TRBJ2-5|TRBD2|TRBV2|17
CASRSGTSSVSFETQYF
TGTGCCAGCAGAAGCGGGACTAGCTCGGTTTCGTTTGAGACCCAGTACTTC
>medium-sized|TRBJ1-6|TRBD1|TRBV10-3|15
CAIRATGEENSPLHF
TGTGCCATCAGGGCGACAGGGGAAGAAAATTCACCCCTCCACTTT
>few|TRBJ2-1|TRBD2|TRBV27|18
CASIPRTSATSSYNEQFF
TGTGCCAGCATTCCCCGGACTAGCGCCACCTCCTCCTACAATGAGCAGTTCTTC
>medium-sized|TRBJ2-7|NA|TRBV28|14
CASQVSGLSYEQYF
TGTGCCAGCCAGGTATCAGGCCTCTCCTACGAGCAGTACTTC
>medium-sized|TRBJ1-5|TRBD1|TRBV19|15
CASRGGQGGNQPQHF
TGTGCCAGTAGGGGGGGACAGGGAGGCAATCAGCCCCAGCATTTT
>NA|TRBJ1-5|NA|TRBV4-1|15
CASSQDEPGNQPQHF
TGCGCCAGCAGCCAAGATGAACCAGGCAATCAGCCCCAGCATTTT
>NA|TRBJ2-1|TRBD2|TRBV20-1|13
CSARSTSGRPKVF
TGCAGTGCTAGATCGACTAGCGGGAGGCCCAAGGTCTTC
>medium-sized|TRBJ2-7|TRBD2|TRBV10-3|14
CAISELAGAGEQYF
TGTGCCATCAGTGAGTTGGCGGGAGCGGGCGAGCAGTACTTC
>NA|TRBJ2-6|NA|TRBV5-6|15
CASSLEFSGANVLTF
TGTGCCAGCAGCTTGGAATTCTCTGGGGCCAACGTCCTGACTTTC
>medium-sized|TRBJ1-2|NA|TRBV12-3/TRBV12-4|14
CASSLRASQGGYTF
TGTGCCAGCAGCCTAAGGGCCTCCCAGGGTGGCTACACCTTC
>medium-sized|TRBJ2-3|NA|TRBV6-6|15
CASSYRRPGTDTQYF
TGTGCCAGCAGTTACCGGCGGCCGGGCACAGATACGCAGTATTTT
>few|TRBJ2-7|TRBD1|TRBV7-9|15
CASSMDRDSVYEQYF
TGTGCCAGCAGTATGGACAGGGATTCAGTCTACGAGCAGTACTTC
>few|TRBJ2-3|NA|TRBV6-1|15
CASSYGGEGTDTQYF
TGTGCCAGCAGTTATGGCGGGGAGGGCACAGATACGCAGTATTTT
>NA|TRBJ2-4|TRBD1|TRBV4-2|17
CASSQANGQGFQNIQYF
TGTGCCAGCAGCCAAGCAAACGGACAGGGTTTTCAAAACATTCAGTACTTC
>medium-sized|TRBJ1-5|NA|TRBV30|13
CAWSARGNQPQHF
TGTGCCTGGAGTGCCAGGGGCAATCAGCCCCAGCATTTT
>NA|TRBJ2-3|NA|TRBV18|19
CASSPQGADQLLPQITQYF
TGTGCCAGCTCACCCCAAGGAGCGGACCAACTACTACCACAGATAACGCAGTATTTT
>NA|TRBJ2-2|NA|TRBV27|13
CASSSPMVGELFF
TGTGCCAGCAGTTCACCTATGGTCGGGGAGCTGTTTTTT
>medium-sized|TRBJ2-7|TRBD2|TRBV5-1|15
CASSLVASGRYEQYF
TGCGCCAGCAGCTTGGTGGCTAGCGGGAGGTACGAGCAGTACTTC
>medium-sized|TRBJ2-7|TRBD1|TRBV10-3|14
CAISEGGFRYEQYF
TGTGCCATCAGTGAAGGGGGCTTTAGGTACGAGCAGTACTTC
>NA|TRBJ2-1|NA|TRBV18|15
CASTPLGGSYNEQFF
TGTGCCAGCACACCCCTCGGGGGCTCCTACAATGAGCAGTTCTTC
>few|TRBJ2-7|TRBD1|TRBV7-8|12
CASSVTGVEQYF
TGTGCCAGCAGCGTCACAGGGGTTGAGCAGTACTTC
>few|TRBJ1-1|NA|TRBV9|16
CASSVSQGPPNTEAFF
TGTGCCAGCAGCGTCTCCCAGGGACCGCCGAATACTGAAGCTTTCTTT
>medium-sized|TRBJ1-1|TRBD1|TRBV3-1|12
CASSPTGKIAFF
TGTGCCAGCAGCCCGACAGGGAAGATAGCTTTCTTT
>few|TRBJ2-3|TRBD2|TRBV11-1|16
CASSLLRGGGTDTQYF
TGTGCCAGCAGCTTACTGCGGGGGGGGGGCACAGATACGCAGTATTTT